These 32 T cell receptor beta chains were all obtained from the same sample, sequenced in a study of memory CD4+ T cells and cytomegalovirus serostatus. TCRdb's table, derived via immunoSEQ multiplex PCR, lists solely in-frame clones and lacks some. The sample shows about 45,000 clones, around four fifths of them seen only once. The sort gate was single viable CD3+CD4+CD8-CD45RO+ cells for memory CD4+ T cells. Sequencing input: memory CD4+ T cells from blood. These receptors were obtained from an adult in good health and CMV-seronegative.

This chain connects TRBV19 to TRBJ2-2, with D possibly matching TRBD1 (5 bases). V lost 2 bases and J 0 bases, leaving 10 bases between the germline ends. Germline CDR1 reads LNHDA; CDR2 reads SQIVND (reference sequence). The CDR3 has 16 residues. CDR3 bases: TGTGCCAGTAGTATACTGGGGCTCGCGAACACCGGGGAGCTGTTTTTT. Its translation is CASSILGLANTGELFF.

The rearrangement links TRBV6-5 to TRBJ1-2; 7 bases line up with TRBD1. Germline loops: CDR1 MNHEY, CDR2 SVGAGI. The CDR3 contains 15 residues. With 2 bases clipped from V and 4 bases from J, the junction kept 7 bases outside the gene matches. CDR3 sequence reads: CASSYNRGGGYGYTF. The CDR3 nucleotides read TGTGCCAGCAGTTACAACAGGGGAGGAGGCTATGGCTACACCTTC.

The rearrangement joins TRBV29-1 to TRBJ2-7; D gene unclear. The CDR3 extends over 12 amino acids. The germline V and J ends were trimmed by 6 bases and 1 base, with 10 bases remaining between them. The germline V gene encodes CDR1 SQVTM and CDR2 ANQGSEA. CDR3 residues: CSVNQGSYEQYF. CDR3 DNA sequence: TGCAGCGTGAACCAAGGGTCCTACGAGCAGTACTTC.

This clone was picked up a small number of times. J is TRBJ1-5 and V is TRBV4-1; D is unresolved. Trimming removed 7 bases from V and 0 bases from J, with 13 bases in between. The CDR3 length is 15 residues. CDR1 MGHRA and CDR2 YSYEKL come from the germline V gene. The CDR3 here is CASTPTLASNQPQHF. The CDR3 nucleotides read TGCGCCAGCACGCCCACTTTGGCTAGCAATCAGCCCCAGCATTTT.

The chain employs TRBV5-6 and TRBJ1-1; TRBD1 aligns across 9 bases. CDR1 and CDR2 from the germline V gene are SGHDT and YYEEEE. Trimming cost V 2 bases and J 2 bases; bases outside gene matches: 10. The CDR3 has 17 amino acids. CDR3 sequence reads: CASSLQGAPHSNTEAFF. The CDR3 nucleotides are TGTGCCAGCAGCTTACAGGGGGCCCCACACTCTAACACTGAAGCTTTCTTT.

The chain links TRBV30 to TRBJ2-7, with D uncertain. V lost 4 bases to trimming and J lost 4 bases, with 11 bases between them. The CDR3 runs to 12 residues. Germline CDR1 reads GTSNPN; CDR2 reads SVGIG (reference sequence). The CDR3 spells CAWTIRGYEQYF. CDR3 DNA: TGTGCCTGGACAATCCGTGGGTACGAGCAGTACTTC.

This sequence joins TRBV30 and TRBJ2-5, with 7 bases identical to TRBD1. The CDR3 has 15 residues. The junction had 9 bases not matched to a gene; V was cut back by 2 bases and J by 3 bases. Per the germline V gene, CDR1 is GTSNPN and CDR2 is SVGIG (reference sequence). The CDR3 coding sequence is TGTGCCTGGAGTCTACAGGGGTTTAGGGAAGAGACCCAGTACTTC. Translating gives CAWSLQGFREETQYF.

CDR3 sequence: CATGRGGRGGETQYF. In DNA form, the CDR3 reads TGTGCCACAGGTCGGGGGGGCCGAGGAGGGGAGACCCAGTACTTC. The rearrangement uses TRBV6-6 and TRBJ2-5; 8 bases map to TRBD2. The V segment lost 10 bases and the J segment 5 bases; nucleotides outside the gene matches: 15. This CDR3 has 15 residues. Germline V gives CDR1 MNHNY, CDR2 SVGAGI (reference sequence).

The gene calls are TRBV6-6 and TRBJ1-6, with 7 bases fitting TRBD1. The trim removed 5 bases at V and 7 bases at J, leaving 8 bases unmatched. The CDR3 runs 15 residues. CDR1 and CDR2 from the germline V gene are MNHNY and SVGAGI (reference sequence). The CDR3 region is CASSEPGQTNSPLHF. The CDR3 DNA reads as TGTGCCAGCAGTGAGCCGGGACAGACAAATTCACCCCTCCACTTT.

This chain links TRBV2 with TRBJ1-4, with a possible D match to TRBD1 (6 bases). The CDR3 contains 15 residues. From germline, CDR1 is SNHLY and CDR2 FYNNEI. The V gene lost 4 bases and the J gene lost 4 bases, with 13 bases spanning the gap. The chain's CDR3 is CASSGGRRGNEKLFF. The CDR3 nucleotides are TGTGCCAGCAGTGGGGGCCGCAGGGGTAATGAAAAACTGTTTTTT.

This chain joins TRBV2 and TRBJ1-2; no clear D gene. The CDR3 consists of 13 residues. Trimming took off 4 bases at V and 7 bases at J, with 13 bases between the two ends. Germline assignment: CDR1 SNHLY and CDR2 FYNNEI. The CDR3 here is CASSVLTSGGYTF. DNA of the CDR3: TGTGCCAGCAGTGTCCTCACCTCCGGTGGCTACACCTTC.

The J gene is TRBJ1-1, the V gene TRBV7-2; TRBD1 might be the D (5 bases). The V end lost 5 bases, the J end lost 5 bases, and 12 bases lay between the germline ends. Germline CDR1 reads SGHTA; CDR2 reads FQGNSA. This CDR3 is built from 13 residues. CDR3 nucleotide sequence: TGTGCCAGCAGCCCCCGGGGGAGGACTGAAGCTTTCTTT. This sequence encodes CASSPRGRTEAFF.

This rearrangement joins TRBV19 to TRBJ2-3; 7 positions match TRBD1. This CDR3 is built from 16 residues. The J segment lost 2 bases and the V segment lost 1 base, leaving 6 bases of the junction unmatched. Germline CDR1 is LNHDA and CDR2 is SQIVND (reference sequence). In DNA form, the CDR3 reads TGTGCCAGTAGTATAGGTCCAGGGGGAGCCACAGATACGCAGTATTTT. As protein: CASSIGPGGATDTQYF.

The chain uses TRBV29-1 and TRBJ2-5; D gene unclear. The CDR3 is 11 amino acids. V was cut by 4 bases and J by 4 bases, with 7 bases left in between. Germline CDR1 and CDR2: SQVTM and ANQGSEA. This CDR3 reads CSVGVVETQYF. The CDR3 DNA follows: TGCAGCGTTGGAGTAGTAGAGACCCAGTACTTC.

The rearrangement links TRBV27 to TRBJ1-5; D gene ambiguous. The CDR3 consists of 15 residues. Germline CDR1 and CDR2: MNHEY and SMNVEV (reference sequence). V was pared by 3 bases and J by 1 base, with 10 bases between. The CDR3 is CASSLISGSNQPQHF. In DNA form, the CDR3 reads TGTGCCAGCAGTTTGATTTCGGGAAGCAATCAGCCCCAGCATTTT.

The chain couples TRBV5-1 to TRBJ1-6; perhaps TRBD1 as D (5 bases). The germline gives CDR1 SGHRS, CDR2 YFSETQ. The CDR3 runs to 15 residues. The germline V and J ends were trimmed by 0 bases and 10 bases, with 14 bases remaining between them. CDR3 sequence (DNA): TGCGCCAGCAGCTTGGCCGTAAGGGGCGACTCACCCCTCCACTTT. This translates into CASSLAVRGDSPLHF.

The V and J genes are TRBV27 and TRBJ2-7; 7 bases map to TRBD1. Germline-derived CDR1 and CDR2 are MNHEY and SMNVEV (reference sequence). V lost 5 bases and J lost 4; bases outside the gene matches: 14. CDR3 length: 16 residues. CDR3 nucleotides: TGTGCCAGCAGTCAACCCGCCGGCAGGGGACAGTACGAGCAGTACTTC. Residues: CASSQPAGRGQYEQYF.

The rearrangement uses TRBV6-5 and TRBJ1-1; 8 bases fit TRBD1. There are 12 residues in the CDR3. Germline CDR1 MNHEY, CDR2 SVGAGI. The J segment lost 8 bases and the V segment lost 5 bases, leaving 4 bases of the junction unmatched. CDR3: CASSRDRQEAFF. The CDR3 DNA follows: TGTGCCAGCAGTCGGGACAGGCAAGAAGCTTTCTTT.

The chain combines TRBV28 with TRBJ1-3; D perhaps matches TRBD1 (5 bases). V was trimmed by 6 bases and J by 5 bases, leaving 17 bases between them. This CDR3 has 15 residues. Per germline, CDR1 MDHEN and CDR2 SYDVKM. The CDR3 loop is CASSHQGGARNTIYF. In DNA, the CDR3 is TGTGCCAGCAGCCATCAGGGAGGGGCGAGAAACACCATATATTTT. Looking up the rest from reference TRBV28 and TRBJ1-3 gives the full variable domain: DVKVTQSSRYLVKRTGEKVFLECVQDMDHENMFWYRQDPGLGLRLIYFSYDVKMKEKGDIPEGYSVSREKKERFSLILESASTNQTSMYLCASSHQGGARNTIYFGEGSWLTVV.

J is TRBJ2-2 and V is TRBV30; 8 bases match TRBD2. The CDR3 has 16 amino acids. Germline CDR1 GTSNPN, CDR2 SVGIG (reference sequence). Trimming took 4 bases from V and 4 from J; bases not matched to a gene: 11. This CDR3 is CAWIKTGGARTGELFF. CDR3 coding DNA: TGTGCCTGGATAAAAACCGGGGGGGCTCGCACCGGGGAGCTGTTTTTT.

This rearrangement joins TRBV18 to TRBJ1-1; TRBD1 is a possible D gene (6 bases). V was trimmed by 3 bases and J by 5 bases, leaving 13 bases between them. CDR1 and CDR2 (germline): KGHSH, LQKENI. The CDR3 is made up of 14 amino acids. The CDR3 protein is CASSPGGSPTEAFF. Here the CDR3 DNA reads TGTGCCAGCTCACCGGGGGGCAGTCCTACTGAAGCTTTCTTT.

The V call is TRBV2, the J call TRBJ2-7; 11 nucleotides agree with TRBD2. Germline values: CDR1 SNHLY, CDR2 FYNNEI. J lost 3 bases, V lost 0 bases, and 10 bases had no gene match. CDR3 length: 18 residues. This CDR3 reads CASSEALRGLAGGYEQYF. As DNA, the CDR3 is TGTGCCAGCAGTGAAGCGCTTAGAGGGCTAGCGGGGGGCTACGAGCAGTACTTC.

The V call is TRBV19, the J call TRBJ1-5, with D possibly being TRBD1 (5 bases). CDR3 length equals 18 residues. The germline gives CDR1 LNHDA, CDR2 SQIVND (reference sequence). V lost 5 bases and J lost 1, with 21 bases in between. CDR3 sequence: CASSLGREGFTSNQPQHF. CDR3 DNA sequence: TGTGCCAGTAGTTTGGGCAGGGAGGGGTTTACGAGCAATCAGCCCCAGCATTTT. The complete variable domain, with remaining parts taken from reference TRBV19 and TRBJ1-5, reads DGGITQSPKYLFRKEGQNVTLSCEQNLNHDAMYWYRQDPGQGLRLIYYSQIVNDFQKGDIAEGYSVSREKKESFPLTVTSAQKNPTAFYLCASSLGREGFTSNQPQHFGDGTRLSIL.

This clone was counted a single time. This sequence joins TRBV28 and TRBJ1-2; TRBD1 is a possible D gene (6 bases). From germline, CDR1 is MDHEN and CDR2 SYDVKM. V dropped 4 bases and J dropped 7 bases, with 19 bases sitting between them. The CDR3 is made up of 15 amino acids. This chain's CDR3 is CASSSPTGLGGGYTF. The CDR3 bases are TGTGCCAGCAGTTCCCCGACAGGTCTAGGAGGTGGCTACACCTTC.

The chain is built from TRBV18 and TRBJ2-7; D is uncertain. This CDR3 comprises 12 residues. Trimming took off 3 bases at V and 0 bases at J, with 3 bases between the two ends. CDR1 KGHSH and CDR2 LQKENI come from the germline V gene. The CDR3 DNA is TGTGCCAGCTCACCCTCCTCCTACGAGCAGTACTTC. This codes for CASSPSSYEQYF.

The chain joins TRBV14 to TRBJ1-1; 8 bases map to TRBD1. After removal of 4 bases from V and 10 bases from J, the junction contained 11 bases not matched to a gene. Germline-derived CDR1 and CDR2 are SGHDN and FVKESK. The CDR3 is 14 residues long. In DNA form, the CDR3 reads TGTGCCAGCAGCCCACAGGGGGGGATTCAAGCAGCTTTCTTT. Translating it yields CASSPQGGIQAAFF.

The CDR3, as DNA: TGTGCCAGCTCACCAGGGGGAGGCCACTATGGCTACACCTTC. It yields the protein CASSPGGGHYGYTF. This chain connects TRBV18 to TRBJ1-2; D may be TRBD1 (5 bases). Trimming left V 2 bases short and J 3 bases short, with 10 bases between. The CDR3 totals 14 residues. The V gene's germline CDR1 is KGHSH and CDR2 LQKENI.

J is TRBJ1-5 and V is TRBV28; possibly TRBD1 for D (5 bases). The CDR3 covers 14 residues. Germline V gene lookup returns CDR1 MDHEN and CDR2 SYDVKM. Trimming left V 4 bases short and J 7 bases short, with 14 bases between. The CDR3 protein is CASSSGGIEQPQHF. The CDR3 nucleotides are TGTGCCAGCAGTTCGGGGGGTATAGAACAGCCCCAGCATTTT.

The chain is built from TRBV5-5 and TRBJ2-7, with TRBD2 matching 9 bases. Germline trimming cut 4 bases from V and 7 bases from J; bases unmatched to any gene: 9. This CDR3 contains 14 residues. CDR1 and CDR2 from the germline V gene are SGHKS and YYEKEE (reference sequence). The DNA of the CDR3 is TGTGCCAGCAGCCTCCGGACAGCGGGGGGAGAGCAGTACTTC. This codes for CASSLRTAGGEQYF.

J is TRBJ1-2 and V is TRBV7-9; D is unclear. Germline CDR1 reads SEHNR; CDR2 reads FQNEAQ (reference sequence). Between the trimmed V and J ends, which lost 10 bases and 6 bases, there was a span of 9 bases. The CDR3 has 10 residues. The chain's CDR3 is CATQTDGYTF. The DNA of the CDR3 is TGTGCCACCCAGACGGATGGCTACACCTTC.

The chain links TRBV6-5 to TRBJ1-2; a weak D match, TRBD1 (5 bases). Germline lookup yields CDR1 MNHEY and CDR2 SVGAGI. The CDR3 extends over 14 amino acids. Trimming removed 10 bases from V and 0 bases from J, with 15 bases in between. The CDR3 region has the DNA TGTGCCACAACCAGGGACGGAGCTAACTATGGCTACACCTTC. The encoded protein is CATTRDGANYGYTF.

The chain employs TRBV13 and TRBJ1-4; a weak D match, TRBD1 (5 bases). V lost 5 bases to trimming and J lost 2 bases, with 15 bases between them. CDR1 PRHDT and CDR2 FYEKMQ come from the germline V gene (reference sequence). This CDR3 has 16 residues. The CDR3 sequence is CASSQSEGRTNEKLFF. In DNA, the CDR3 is TGTGCCAGCAGCCAATCCGAGGGGCGTACTAATGAAAAACTGTTTTTT.